Listed below are T cell receptor beta chains from one sample, sequenced in a study of blood T cell repertoires in COVID-19. Assay used: immunoSEQ multiplex PCR; TCRdb lists only in-frame clones, some missing. The data contain hundreds of thousands of clones, approximately 87% of them singletons. Sequencing was performed on PBMCs or T cells enriched from blood (not recorded which). These receptors all come from a woman between 50 and 59 years old who had recovered from COVID-19. CDR3s include the opening cysteine and the closing phenylalanine or tryptophan. The size of a clone is reported for some rows only, either as once, few or many, or as a class for expanded clones.

j_call v_call clone_size cdr3_aa
TRBJ1-1 TRBV19 . CASSPAGGEGTEAFF
TRBJ2-2 TRBV23-1 . CASSQLSRETDGELFF
TRBJ1-5 TRBV18 . CASSSGQRNQPQHF
TRBJ1-5 TRBV6-2/TRBV6-3 . CASSQDRDVQPQHF
TRBJ1-4 TRBV5-1 . CASSSGQGGAKEKLFF
TRBJ1-6 TRBV21-1 . CASRIRTSGGGTLHF
TRBJ1-1 TRBV6-5 . CASRRPGTPRAFF
TRBJ2-1 TRBV5-5 . CASPAATTYNEQFF
TRBJ1-2 TRBV3-1/TRBV3-2 . CASSQDISGARGYTF
TRBJ2-3 TRBV28 . CASNARVFNTDTQYF
TRBJ1-5 TRBV19 few CASSIWTGDPNQPQHF
TRBJ1-1 TRBV6-2/TRBV6-3 . CASSYQGNTEAFF
TRBJ2-3 TRBV7-6 . CASSLMAGGLTDTQYF
TRBJ1-6 TRBV6-5 few CASSYSTGTGNSPLHF
TRBJ2-7 TRBV2 . CASSEGGYEQYF
TRBJ2-1 TRBV7-9 . CASSAIGTANNEQFF
TRBJ2-5 TRBV3-1/TRBV3-2 . CASSQDPAYQETQYF
TRBJ1-5 TRBV19 . CASSIIPGSSQPQHF
TRBJ1-5 TRBV9 . CASSPGSGNQPQHF
TRBJ1-1 TRBV5-1 . CASSAYGSYTEAFF
TRBJ1-2 TRBV3-1/TRBV3-2 . CASSPGTGYGYTF
TRBJ2-2 TRBV2 . CASTDRLNTGELFF
TRBJ2-7 TRBV30 . CAWSQPLGEQYF
TRBJ2-5 TRBV27 . CASSLKGLAGVETQYF
TRBJ1-1 TRBV28 . CASSSSQGSNTEAFF
TRBJ1-1 TRBV28 . CASSLYYGGSTEAFF
TRBJ2-4 TRBV30 . CAWTPGERRLAKNIQYF
TRBJ1-1 TRBV4-1 . CASSQDSGAAGTEAFF
TRBJ1-2 TRBV10-3 . CAISDPTGLNGYTF
TRBJ2-2 TRBV3-1/TRBV3-2 few CASSQAQGVGTGELFF